The 5 T cell receptor beta chains presented below share a single source sample, sequenced in a study of T cell repertoires in ileal Crohn's disease. Repertoires were generated with immunoSEQ multiplex PCR, while TCRdb's copy carries only in-frame clones and drops some. The sample carries 13,000 or so clones, around 90% recorded once. Specimen: ileal tissue. The receptors shown here come from an adult with Crohn's disease.

The chain uses TRBV7-8 and TRBJ2-7; D uncertain. Germline V gene sequence: CDR1 SGHVS, CDR2 FQNEAQ. Trimming stripped 5 bases from V and 5 bases from J, with 7 bases between. The CDR3 is 11 amino acids. The CDR3 DNA sequence: TGTGCCAGCAGCCTGAGAAACGAGCAGTACTTC. Protein sequence: CASSLRNEQYF.

V usage is TRBV15 and J usage is TRBJ2-7, with a possible D match to TRBD1 (7 bases). Germline CDR1 is LNHNV and CDR2 is YYDKDF (reference sequence). The CDR3 runs 16 residues. Trimming removed 1 base at V and 2 bases at J, with 15 bases between. CDR3 sequence: CATSRGGGGGPYEQYF. As DNA, the CDR3 is TGTGCCACCAGCAGAGGGGGAGGAGGGGGCCCCTACGAGCAGTACTTC.

The J gene is TRBJ1-2, the V gene TRBV29-1, with 9 bases matching TRBD1. Germline loops: CDR1 SQVTM, CDR2 ANQGSEA. Trimming took 6 bases from V and 3 from J; bases not matched to a gene: 2. This CDR3 has 12 amino acids. The CDR3 is CSVGDRDYGYTF. In nucleotides, the CDR3 is TGCAGCGTCGGGGACAGGGACTATGGCTACACCTTC.

CDR3: CASSLLAAGNTIYF. CDR3 coding DNA: TGTGCCAGCAGCTTGCTGGCGGCTGGAAACACCATATATTTT. The J gene is TRBJ1-3, the V gene TRBV9; no clear D. The V and J ends lost 4 bases and 2 bases respectively, with 10 bases between them. From germline, CDR1 is SGDLS and CDR2 YYNGEE. This CDR3 spans 14 amino acids.

The gene calls are TRBV11-2 and TRBJ2-3; D remains ambiguous. Germline values: CDR1 SGHAT, CDR2 FQNNGV. The length of the CDR3 is 11 residues. The ends were cut back, 8 bases at V and 2 bases at J, with 5 bases in the middle. The CDR3 DNA reads TGTGCCAGCGGCCCCACAGATACGCAGTATTTT. Its translation: CASGPTDTQYF.